Following are 23 T cell receptor beta chains from one sample sequenced in a study of T cells in Graves' hyperthyroidism and ophthalmopathy. Amplification of TCR beta CDR3 regions used RNA as the template. First-round RT-PCR targeting the TCR CDR3 was performed with the HTBI primer set. TCRdb passed the multiplex PCR reads through MiXCR, listing each CDR3 protein once. The sample lists under 400,000 distinct CDR3 sequences, more than 20% occurring once. Sequenced material: blood. The receptors derive from a man aged 50-60 years with Graves' hyperthyroidism.

The CDR3 reads CASSAGISGNTIYF. The CDR3 DNA sequence: TGTGCCAGCAGCGCCGGAATCTCTGGAAACACCATATATTTT. J is TRBJ1-3 and V is TRBV9; no clear D gene. Between the trimmed V and J ends, which lost 3 bases and 0 bases, there was a span of 7 bases. The CDR3 is 14 residues long. CDR1 SGDLS and CDR2 YYNGEE come from the germline V gene.

The chain uses TRBV10-3 and TRBJ1-6; 7 nucleotides align to TRBD1. The germline V gene encodes CDR1 ENHRY and CDR2 SYGVKD. This CDR3 spans 13 amino acids. With V trimmed by 2 bases and J by 8 bases, 0 bases remained unmatched. This CDR3 is CAISETGDSPLHF. CDR3 sequence (DNA): TGTGCCATCAGTGAGACAGGGGATTCACCCCTCCACTTT.

Many counts were recorded for this clonotype. The CDR3 sequence is CASSEIGGNQPQHF. CDR3 nucleotide sequence: TGTGCCAGCAGTGAGATTGGGGGCAATCAGCCCCAGCATTTT. The rearrangement uses TRBV2 and TRBJ1-5; D remains unclear. Germline CDR1 and CDR2: SNHLY and FYNNEI. The CDR3 extends over 14 amino acids. Trimming took 3 bases from V and 2 from J, leaving 8 bases between them. Based on the CDR3 plus reference TRBV2 and TRBJ1-5, the full variable domain is EPEVTQTPSHQVTQMGQEVILRCVPISNHLYFYWYRQILGQKVEFLVSFYNNEISEKSEIFDDQFSVERPDGSNFTLKIRSTKLEDSAMYFCASSEIGGNQPQHFGDGTRLSIL.

This clonotype was found many times. V usage is TRBV6-1 and J usage is TRBJ2-5; 9 bases fit TRBD1. This CDR3 has 15 amino acids. J was trimmed by 5 bases and V by 6 bases; bases with no gene match: 10. Germline-derived CDR1 and CDR2 are MNHNS and SASEGT. The CDR3 DNA sequence: TGTGCCAGCAGGCCCGACAGGGGGTCGTTTGAGACCCAGTACTTC. This encodes CASRPDRGSFETQYF.

V and J are TRBV27 and TRBJ2-7; 9 nucleotides align to TRBD2. V lost 1 base and J lost 4; bases outside the gene matches: 14. Germline V lookup: CDR1 MNHEY, CDR2 SMNVEV (reference sequence). The CDR3 consists of 18 residues. The CDR3, as DNA: TGTGCCAGCAGTTTATTCCCCCCGCAGGTAGCGGGAGATTACGAGCAGTACTTC. Encoded protein: CASSLFPPQVAGDYEQYF.

This clonotype was seen only a few times. CDR3 in DNA: TGTGCCAGCAGCGAAGGACCTTGGGGAGGTGAGCAGTTCTTC. Translating it yields CASSEGPWGGEQFF. The rearrangement uses TRBV12-3 or TRBV12-4 and TRBJ2-1; a weak D match, TRBD2 (6 bases). The CDR3 has 14 amino acids. The V end was cut by 6 bases, the J end by 9 bases, with 18 bases between.

The chain has TRBV6-2 or TRBV6-3 and TRBJ2-2, with D tentatively TRBD1 or TRBD2 (5 bases each). This CDR3 has 12 residues. From germline, CDR1 is MNHEY and CDR2 SVGEGT. Trimming cost V 10 bases and J 5 bases, with 11 bases left between them. DNA for the CDR3: TGTGCCACCAAAGGGACGACCGGGGAGCTGTTTTTT. It codes for CATKGTTGELFF.

The V gene is TRBV12-3 or TRBV12-4, the J gene TRBJ2-6; the D gene is possibly TRBD2 (6 bases). V was clipped by 0 bases and J by 0 bases, with 6 bases between them. The CDR3 consists of 16 residues. CDR3 loop: CASSLAAGSGANVLTF. The DNA for the CDR3 is TGTGCCAGCAGTTTAGCAGCGGGCTCTGGGGCCAACGTCCTGACTTTC.

The chain joins TRBV5-6 to TRBJ2-2, with a weak D call TRBD2 (5 bases). V shed 4 bases and J shed 3 bases, with 13 bases lying between them. The CDR3 runs to 15 residues. Germline CDR1 reads SGHDT; CDR2 reads YYEEEE. The CDR3 DNA is TGTGCCAGCAGCCCCGGGGTAGCTTACACCGGGGAGCTGTTTTTT. It encodes CASSPGVAYTGELFF.

The chain has TRBV6-2 or TRBV6-3 and TRBJ1-5; D may be TRBD1 (5 bases). The CDR3 is made up of 18 amino acids. Germline CDR1 and CDR2: MNHEY and SVGEGT. V was pared by 6 bases and J by 10 bases, with 31 bases between. The CDR3 here is CASSQTPLSRQFKLPQHF. Written as DNA, the CDR3 is TGTGCCAGCAGCCAAACGCCCCTATCGAGACAGTTTAAGCTCCCCCAGCATTTT.

V is TRBV28 and J is TRBJ2-3; D may be TRBD1 or TRBD2 (6 bases each). Germline V gene data show CDR1 as MDHEN and CDR2 as SYDVKM. V was pared by 7 bases and J by 10 bases, with 21 bases between. The CDR3 contains 14 residues. CDR3: CASTKGGFQEPQYF. The DNA of the CDR3 is TGTGCCAGCACTAAGGGGGGTTTTCAGGAACCGCAGTATTTT.

The gene calls are TRBV15 and TRBJ2-3; D is tentatively TRBD1 or TRBD2 (6 bases each). The CDR3 consists of 16 residues. Germline-derived CDR1 and CDR2 are LNHNV and YYDKDF (reference sequence). V gave up 3 bases and J gave up 1 base, with 14 bases separating them. The CDR3 protein is CATSREGHPGTDTQYF. Written as DNA, the CDR3 is TGTGCCACCAGCAGGGAGGGACATCCTGGCACAGATACGCAGTATTTT.

The J gene is TRBJ1-5, the V gene TRBV6-1; D not certain. CDR1 is MNHNS and CDR2 is SASEGT in the germline V gene. The CDR3 spans 14 residues. V gave up 3 bases and J gave up 4 bases, with 10 bases separating them. CDR3 coding DNA: TGTGCCAGCAGTGAGTTCGGCAGGAATCAGCCCCAGCATTTT. Amino acids: CASSEFGRNQPQHF.

The CDR3 nucleotides read TGTGCCAGCAGTTTGATCACCCCCTGGCGCTCTGGGGCCAACGTCCTGACTTTC. Amino acid sequence: CASSLITPWRSGANVLTF. The gene calls are TRBV28 and TRBJ2-6, with D hard to call. Trimming stripped 3 bases from V and 0 bases from J, with 15 bases between. Looked up from germline, CDR1 is MDHEN and CDR2 is SYDVKM. CDR3 length: 18 amino acids. Supplemented by reference TRBV28 and TRBJ2-6, the full variable domain reads DVKVTQSSRYLVKRTGEKVFLECVQDMDHENMFWYRQDPGLGLRLIYFSYDVKMKEKGDIPEGYSVSREKKERFSLILESASTNQTSMYLCASSLITPWRSGANVLTFGAGSRLTVL.

V gene TRBV9 combines with J gene TRBJ2-2, with 8 bases matching TRBD1. Unmatched junction bases numbered 6, after V lost 3 bases and J lost 5 bases. The germline CDR1 and CDR2 sequences are SGDLS and YYNGEE. This CDR3 is built from 15 residues. The DNA for the CDR3 is TGTGCCAGCAGCGCCACAGGGGGTGATACCGGGGAGCTGTTTTTT. Protein sequence: CASSATGGDTGELFF. Using reference TRBV9 and TRBJ2-2 for the parts outside the CDR3, the full variable domain is DSGVTQTPKHLITATGQRVTLRCSPRSGDLSVYWYQQSLDQGLQFLIQYYNGEERAKGNILERFSAQQFPDLHSELNLSSLELGDSALYFCASSATGGDTGELFFGEGSRLTVL.

In regard to this clonotype: This may stem from a read error, because a much larger clone lies one nucleotide away. The chain recombines TRBV7-9 with TRBJ2-7; D uncertain. The CDR3 covers 12 residues. From germline, CDR1 is SEHNR and CDR2 FQNEAQ (reference sequence). As DNA, the CDR3 is TGTGCCTGCAGCTCCCGAGTGGGTGAGCAGTACTTC. As protein: CACSSRVGEQYF.

V gene TRBV6-1 combines with J gene TRBJ2-2, with 11 bases lining up with TRBD2. Germline-derived CDR1 and CDR2 are MNHNS and SASEGT. V shed 4 bases, J shed 4 bases, and the junction held 11 bases outside the gene matches. CDR3 length equals 18 residues. CDR3: CASSALVAGGPPTGELFF. The CDR3 DNA sequence: TGTGCCAGCAGTGCTCTGGTAGCGGGAGGGCCGCCCACCGGGGAGCTGTTTTTT.

This clonotype has a single count. This chain links TRBV10-2 with TRBJ2-3, with 10 nucleotides matching TRBD2. The CDR3 is 13 residues long. Germline CDR1 and CDR2: WSHSY and SAAADI. The ends lost 6 bases at V and 4 bases at J; junction bases unmatched: 1. CDR3 DNA sequence: TGCGCCAGCAGAGGACTAGCGGCAGATACGCAGTATTTT. As protein: CASRGLAADTQYF.

This clonotype was counted between two and nine times. The chain is built from TRBV7-9 and TRBJ2-7; 9 nucleotides match TRBD1. V trimming: 5 bases; J trimming: 2 bases; junction bases outside the gene matches: 10. CDR1 SEHNR and CDR2 FQNEAQ come from the germline V gene (reference sequence). The CDR3 length is 16 residues. Here the CDR3 reads CASSPPGTGITYEQYF. The CDR3 bases are TGTGCCAGCAGCCCACCCGGGACAGGGATCACCTACGAGCAGTACTTC.

This clonotype was seen only a few times. The chain employs TRBV19 and TRBJ1-5; possible D gene TRBD1, 6 bases. CDR1 and CDR2 from the germline V gene are LNHDA and SQIVND (reference sequence). CDR3 length: 17 amino acids. V was clipped by 6 bases and J by 1 base, with 19 bases between them. The DNA of the CDR3 is TGTGCCAGTAGCATATACCTACAGGGAGGAAGCAATCAGCCCCAGCATTTT. Translating it yields CASSIYLQGGSNQPQHF. Full variable domain (rest looked up from reference TRBV19 and TRBJ1-5): DGGITQSPKYLFRKEGQNVTLSCEQNLNHDAMYWYRQDPGQGLRLIYYSQIVNDFQKGDIAEGYSVSREKKESFPLTVTSAQKNPTAFYLCASSIYLQGGSNQPQHFGDGTRLSIL.

This clonotype was observed a few times. The genes are TRBV5-6 and TRBJ2-1, with unresolved D. This CDR3 is built from 15 residues. V gave up 0 bases and J gave up 0 bases, with 7 bases separating them. Germline V CDR1 and CDR2: SGHDT, YYEEEE. DNA of the CDR3: TGTGCCAGCAGCTTGGGGACCTACTCCTACAATGAGCAGTTCTTC. The encoded protein is CASSLGTYSYNEQFF.

As concerns this clonotype: Its ends do not fully match the called genes, so a read error is possible. V usage is TRBV2 and J usage is TRBJ1-2; TRBD1 matches at 10 bases. The V gene's germline CDR1 is SNHLY and CDR2 FYNNEI. This CDR3 has 13 residues. The CDR3 nucleotides read TGTGTCAGCAGTGACAGGGGGCGATTTGGCTACACCTTC. This encodes CVSSDRGRFGYTF.

This clonotype was recorded many times. V gene TRBV5-1 combines with J gene TRBJ2-7; 11 positions match TRBD2. V dropped 0 bases and J dropped 1; count of bases not matched to a gene: 3. Germline V CDR1 and CDR2: SGHRS, YFSETQ. The CDR3 totals 16 residues. Here the CDR3 reads CASSLGTSGRSYEQYF. The CDR3 coding sequence is TGCGCCAGCAGCTTGGGTACTAGCGGGAGATCCTACGAGCAGTACTTC.